The clone carrying this T cell receptor beta chain has ten or more counts. Authors' processing steps: Reference gene primer amplification yielded estimated nucleated cell counts. Here immunoSEQ multiplex PCR was the method, and the copy in TCRdb shows in-frame clones only, minus some. V and J calls and clone size are those listed in that table; D and trimming were worked out from the DNA. This table has about 380,000 clones, around 84% appearing once. This specimen belongs to a study of blood T cell repertoires in COVID-19. Background on the study: PBMCs, B-cell-depleted T cells, or T cells were the source of the cDNA or gDNA that made up the material.

The CDR3 consists of 14 residues. The V and J ends lost 3 bases and 5 bases, in that order; junction bases with no gene match: 5. CDR1 is SEHNR and CDR2 is FQNEAQ in the germline V gene (reference sequence). The chain employs TRBV7-9 and TRBJ2-7; TRBD2 agrees at 9 bases. Sequencing input: peripheral blood. The receptor's source is a human donor with acute or convalescent COVID-19. The donor label of this sample is uncertain. This CDR3 reads CASSFNSGSDEQYF. DNA of the CDR3: TGTGCCAGCAGCTTCAATAGCGGGAGCGACGAGCAGTACTTC.